Presented here are 6 T cell receptor beta chains from one specimen sequenced in a study of beta chain features in type 1 diabetes. The study, taken as a whole, reports: Significant though moderate, a shortening of TCRB CDR3s appeared in all four CD4+ subsets of Type 1 diabetes patients.

No cognate antigen is known for these TCRs. The authors reverse transcribed all of the isolated RNA, so sequencing captured expressed TCRB transcripts. Here immunoSEQ multiplex PCR was the method, and the copy in TCRdb shows in-frame clones only, minus some. The table lists a few hundred thousand clones, roughly 17% of them singletons, with about 0.092% in the top ten. The source material was naive CD4+ T cells from blood. Every receptor here comes from a young man with type 1 diabetes.

This clone was counted a few times. The chain has TRBV30 and TRBJ2-3, with TRBD1 identical over 11 bases. Unmatched junction bases numbered 10, after V lost 0 bases and J lost 8 bases. Germline V gene sequence: CDR1 GTSNPN, CDR2 SVGIG (reference sequence). The CDR3 is 16 residues long. The CDR3 here is CAWSVLASGTGGTQYF. CDR3 in DNA: TGTGCCTGGAGTGTACTGGCTAGCGGGACAGGGGGTACGCAGTATTTT.

This clone has a single count. V and J are TRBV5-4 and TRBJ2-3; TRBD2 might be the D (7 bases). The CDR3 totals 14 residues. Per the germline V gene, CDR1 is SGHNT and CDR2 is YYREEE (reference sequence). Trimming left V 4 bases short and J 4 bases short, with 13 bases between. The CDR3 DNA reads as TGTGCCAGCAGCCCACGCGGGGGCGCAGATACGCAGTATTTT. This translates into CASSPRGGADTQYF.

The chain uses TRBV7-9 and TRBJ2-1; perhaps D is TRBD1 or TRBD2 (5 bases each). CDR3 length equals 17 residues. Germline V gene sequence: CDR1 SEHNR, CDR2 FQNEAQ (reference sequence). Trimming cost V 7 bases and J 0 bases, with 19 bases left between them. The CDR3 loop reads CASTRGAQVHSYNEQFF. The CDR3 DNA reads as TGTGCCAGCACTCGAGGGGCTCAAGTCCACTCCTACAATGAGCAGTTCTTC.

This chain links TRBV15 with TRBJ1-1; weak D call: TRBD1 (5 bases). CDR3 length: 15 residues. CDR1 is LNHNV and CDR2 is YYDKDF in the germline V gene (reference sequence). V gave up 0 bases and J gave up 0 bases, with 8 bases separating them. CDR3 in DNA: TGTGCCACCAGCAGAGAGGCAGGGATGAACACTGAAGCTTTCTTT. Translated, it gives CATSREAGMNTEAFF.

This clone was detected only a few times. CDR3 DNA: TGTGCCAGCTCTCGTCAGACTAGCGGGAGAACCAATGAGCAGTTCTTC. Its translation is CASSRQTSGRTNEQFF. The chain has TRBV18 and TRBJ2-1; TRBD2 matches at 12 bases. Trimming removed 6 bases from V and 6 bases from J; junction bases left unmatched: 9. The CDR3 has 16 residues. The V gene's germline CDR1 is KGHSH and CDR2 LQKENI.

The CDR3 sequence: CASSLAPTGQETQYF. The CDR3 DNA reads TGTGCCAGCAGCTTAGCGCCGACGGGACAAGAGACCCAGTACTTC. J is TRBJ2-5 and V is TRBV7-2, with D maybe TRBD2 (5 bases). With 0 bases removed from V and 2 bases from J, the gap between germline ends came to 10 bases. This CDR3 is 15 amino acids long. Germline-derived CDR1 and CDR2 are SGHTA and FQGNSA. Supplemented by reference TRBV7-2 and TRBJ2-5, the full variable domain reads GAGVSQSPSNKVTEKGKDVELRCDPISGHTALYWYRQSLGQGLEFLIYFQGNSAPDKSGLPSDRFSAERTGGSVSTLTIQRTQQEDSAVYLCASSLAPTGQETQYFGPGTRLLVL.